The 20 T cell receptor beta chains given below trace back to one sample, sequenced in a study of blood T cell repertoires in COVID-19. Here immunoSEQ multiplex PCR was the method, and the copy in TCRdb shows in-frame clones only, minus some. The sample records some 50,000 clones, about 88% being singletons. Sequenced material: peripheral blood. These receptors were taken from a man in his forties with active COVID-19.

The rearrangement joins TRBV6-5 to TRBJ2-7; D is ambiguous. The length of the CDR3 is 13 residues. CDR1 MNHEY and CDR2 SVGAGI come from the germline V gene. Deletions cut 4 bases from V and 2 bases from J, with 9 bases between. CDR3 sequence: CASSFRLPYEQYF. CDR3 DNA: TGTGCCAGCAGTTTTCGTCTCCCCTACGAGCAGTACTTC.

The V gene is TRBV3-1 (or the pseudogene TRBV3-2), the J gene TRBJ1-1, with a possible D match to TRBD1 (6 bases). This CDR3 comprises 14 residues. Trimming cost V 5 bases and J 3 bases, with 13 bases left between them. CDR1 LGHDT and CDR2 YNNKEL come from the germline V gene (reference sequence). CDR3 in amino acids: CASSWRGADTEAFF. CDR3 nucleotide sequence: TGTGCCAGCAGCTGGCGGGGGGCTGACACTGAAGCTTTCTTT.

This chain uses TRBV5-1 with TRBJ2-2; the match to TRBD2 covers 10 bases. This CDR3 is built from 17 residues. Trimming at V came to 0 bases and at J to 7 bases, leaving 9 bases not matched to a gene. Germline CDR1 is SGHRS and CDR2 is YFSETQ. DNA for the CDR3: TGCGCCAGCAGCTTGGCCCCGAGCGGGAGGGCCGGCGGGGAGCTGTTTTTT. Amino acid sequence: CASSLAPSGRAGGELFF.

V and J are TRBV27 and TRBJ2-3, with TRBD2 matching 13 bases. Germline CDR1 reads MNHEY; CDR2 reads SMNVEV (reference sequence). The trim removed 10 bases at V and 7 bases at J, leaving 14 bases unmatched. The CDR3 runs 16 residues. The CDR3 coding sequence is TGTGCCACCCGGCCCACTAGCGGGAGGGGTTCTAATACGCAGTATTTT. It codes for CATRPTSGRGSNTQYF.

This clone was recorded only once. The V and J genes are TRBV28 and TRBJ2-7, with TRBD1 identical over 9 bases. The CDR3 has 14 amino acids. Germline V CDR1 and CDR2: MDHEN, SYDVKM. V shed 6 bases, J shed 3 bases, and the junction held 6 bases outside the gene matches. This CDR3 reads CASRWDREVYEQYF. CDR3 bases: TGTGCCAGCAGATGGGACAGGGAGGTCTACGAGCAGTACTTC.

The chain links TRBV18 to TRBJ2-7; 9 nucleotides align to TRBD2. The CDR3 is 13 residues long. V gave up 6 bases and J gave up 7 bases; unmatched junction bases: 7. Germline V gives CDR1 KGHSH, CDR2 LQKENI. The CDR3 sequence: CASSRSGRAEQYF. CDR3 DNA: TGTGCCAGCTCCCGTAGCGGGAGAGCAGAGCAGTACTTC.

This clone occurred once. The chain couples TRBV28 to TRBJ2-7, with 8 bases that match TRBD2. The CDR3 spans 15 residues. Germline V gene sequence: CDR1 MDHEN, CDR2 SYDVKM. Trimming at V came to 5 bases and at J to 0 bases, leaving 6 bases not matched to a gene. The DNA of the CDR3 is TGTGCCAGCAGTGCTCGCGGGGGGAGCTCCTACGAGCAGTACTTC. As protein: CASSARGGSSYEQYF.

The chain employs TRBV28 and TRBJ2-3, with D maybe TRBD2 (5 bases). CDR1 is MDHEN and CDR2 is SYDVKM in the germline V gene. Trimming pared 7 bases from V and 5 bases from J, leaving 19 bases between. The CDR3 has 15 residues. The CDR3 DNA is TGTGCCAGCAATGTGGCAGCGGACCTACTAGATACGCAGTATTTT. Translating gives CASNVAADLLDTQYF.

V usage is TRBV27 and J usage is TRBJ2-7; TRBD2 is a possible D gene (5 bases). CDR1 MNHEY and CDR2 SMNVEV come from the germline V gene (reference sequence). The CDR3 consists of 13 residues. V shed 2 bases and J shed 1 base, with 6 bases lying between them. Written as DNA, the CDR3 is TGTGCCAGCAGTTTAGGCGGGTCCTACGAGCAGTACTTC. Residues: CASSLGGSYEQYF.

This chain connects TRBV12-2 to TRBJ2-7; TRBD2 is taken as the D call from the table, unchecked against the DNA. TRBV12-2 is reported as a pseudogene. The CDR3 length is 15 residues. The CDR3 loop is CASRLARREFYEQYF. As DNA, the CDR3 is TGTGCAAGTCGCTTAGCTCGTCGGGAGTTCTACGAGCAGTACTTC.

The V gene is TRBV15, the J gene TRBJ2-1; TRBD2 matches at 7 bases. The CDR3 is 14 amino acids. Germline V gene data show CDR1 as LNHNV and CDR2 as YYDKDF (reference sequence). V was clipped by 0 bases and J by 10 bases; unmatched bases: 6. The CDR3 spells CATSRDGRVEEQFF. CDR3 coding DNA: TGTGCCACCAGCAGAGATGGGAGGGTTGAGGAGCAGTTCTTC.

The chain carries TRBV14 and TRBJ2-6; TRBD1 matches at 8 bases. Trimming removed 4 bases from V and 0 bases from J; junction bases left unmatched: 8. The CDR3 spans 18 residues. CDR1 SGHDN and CDR2 FVKESK come from the germline V gene. The chain's CDR3 is CASSRTRTGHSGANVLTF. Here the CDR3 DNA reads TGTGCCAGCAGCCGAACGCGGACAGGGCACTCTGGGGCCAACGTCCTGACTTTC.

V is TRBV30 and J is TRBJ2-1, with a possible D match to TRBD2 (6 bases). The CDR3 totals 15 residues. Germline loops: CDR1 GTSNPN, CDR2 SVGIG (reference sequence). The germline V and J ends were trimmed by 0 bases and 5 bases, with 14 bases remaining between them. For the CDR3, the DNA is TGTGCCTGGAGTGTATCTAAGGCGGGAAACAATGAGCAGTTCTTC. It encodes CAWSVSKAGNNEQFF.

The chain employs TRBV7-9 and TRBJ1-6; D is unclear. Germline V gene lookup returns CDR1 SEHNR and CDR2 FQNEAQ (reference sequence). The CDR3 runs to 14 residues. V shed 1 base and J shed 8 bases, with 9 bases lying between them. The CDR3 nucleotides are TGTGCCAGCAGCTTAGGTTACGGTGATTCACCCCTCCACTTT. Encoded protein: CASSLGYGDSPLHF.

The chain couples TRBV9 to TRBJ1-6; D is unresolved. Germline values: CDR1 SGDLS, CDR2 YYNGEE. Trimming left V 0 bases short and J 5 bases short, with 6 bases between. The CDR3 is made up of 14 amino acids. This CDR3 reads CASSVGRNNSPLHF. As DNA, the CDR3 is TGTGCCAGCAGCGTAGGGCGGAATAATTCACCCCTCCACTTT.

The V call is TRBV5-3, the J call TRBJ2-5, with D maybe TRBD1 (5 bases). TRBV5-3 is labeled an ORF, and its function is uncertain. The germline V and J ends were trimmed by 2 bases and 2 bases, with 16 bases remaining between them. This CDR3 has 16 amino acids. CDR3 sequence: CARSFQQAPPQETQYF. The CDR3 coding sequence is TGTGCCAGAAGCTTTCAACAGGCCCCCCCGCAAGAGACCCAGTACTTC.

CDR3 residues: CASSPRTLGEAGANVLTF. The CDR3 DNA reads as TGTGCCAGCTCACCCCGGACCTTAGGGGAGGCTGGGGCCAACGTCCTGACTTTC. The chain links TRBV18 to TRBJ2-6, with a tentative D call TRBD2 (6 bases). CDR1 and CDR2 from the germline V gene are KGHSH and LQKENI. The ends were cut back, 3 bases at V and 2 bases at J, with 17 bases in the middle. This CDR3 comprises 18 residues.

This clone has more than one count but fewer than ten. This chain links TRBV6-4 with TRBJ1-5; D is undetermined. This CDR3 contains 13 residues. Germline values: CDR1 MRHNA, CDR2 SNTAGT. Trimming removed 5 bases at V and 4 bases at J, with 9 bases between. CDR3 loop: CASSLTVNQPQHF. The DNA for the CDR3 is TGTGCCAGCAGTTTGACTGTAAATCAGCCCCAGCATTTT.

The chain combines TRBV14 with TRBJ2-1; no reliable D call. There are 15 residues in the CDR3. Trimming took 3 bases from V and 3 from J, leaving 12 bases between them. Germline values: CDR1 SGHDN, CDR2 FVKESK. The chain's CDR3 is CASSQAVPIYNEQFF. The CDR3 bases are TGTGCCAGCAGCCAGGCAGTGCCGATCTACAATGAGCAGTTCTTC.

The V gene is TRBV27, the J gene TRBJ1-5; possibly TRBD1 for D (5 bases). Germline lookup yields CDR1 MNHEY and CDR2 SMNVEV (reference sequence). Trimming removed 0 bases from V and 4 bases from J, with 10 bases in between. This CDR3 comprises 15 residues. The CDR3 sequence is CASSLSQGKNQPQHF. The CDR3 nucleotides read TGTGCCAGCAGTTTATCGCAGGGTAAGAATCAGCCCCAGCATTTT.